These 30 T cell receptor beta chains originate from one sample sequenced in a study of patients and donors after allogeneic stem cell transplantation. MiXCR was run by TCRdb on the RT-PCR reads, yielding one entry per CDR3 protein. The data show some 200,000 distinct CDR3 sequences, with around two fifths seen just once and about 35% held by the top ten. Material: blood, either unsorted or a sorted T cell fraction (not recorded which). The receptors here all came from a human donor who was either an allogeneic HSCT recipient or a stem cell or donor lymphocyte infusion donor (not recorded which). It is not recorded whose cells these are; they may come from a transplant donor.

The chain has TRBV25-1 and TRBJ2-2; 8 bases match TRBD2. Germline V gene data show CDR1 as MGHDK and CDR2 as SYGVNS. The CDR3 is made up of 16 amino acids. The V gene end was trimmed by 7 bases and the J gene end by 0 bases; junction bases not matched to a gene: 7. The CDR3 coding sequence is TGTGCCAGCACGTGGTTTAGCGGGACGAACACCGGGGAGCTGTTTTTT. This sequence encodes CASTWFSGTNTGELFF.

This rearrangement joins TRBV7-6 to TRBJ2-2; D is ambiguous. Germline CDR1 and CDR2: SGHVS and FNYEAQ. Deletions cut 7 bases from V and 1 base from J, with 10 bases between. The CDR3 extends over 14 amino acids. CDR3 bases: TGTGCCAGCAAGGAGACGCAGAACACCGGGGAGCTGTTTTTT. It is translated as CASKETQNTGELFF.

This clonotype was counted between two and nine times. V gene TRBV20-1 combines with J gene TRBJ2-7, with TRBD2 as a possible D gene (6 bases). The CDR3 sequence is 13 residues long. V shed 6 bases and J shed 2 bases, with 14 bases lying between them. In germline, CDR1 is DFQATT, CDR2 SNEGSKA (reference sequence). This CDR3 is CSAPSEGPYEQYF. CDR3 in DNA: TGCAGTGCCCCGTCGGAGGGGCCCTACGAGCAGTACTTC.

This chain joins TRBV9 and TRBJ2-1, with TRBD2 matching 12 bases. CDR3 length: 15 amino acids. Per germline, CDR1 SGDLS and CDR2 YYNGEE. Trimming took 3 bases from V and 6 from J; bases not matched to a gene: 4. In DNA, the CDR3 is TGTGCCAGCAGCGCGACTAGCGGGGGACCCAATGAGCAGTTCTTC. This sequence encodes CASSATSGGPNEQFF.

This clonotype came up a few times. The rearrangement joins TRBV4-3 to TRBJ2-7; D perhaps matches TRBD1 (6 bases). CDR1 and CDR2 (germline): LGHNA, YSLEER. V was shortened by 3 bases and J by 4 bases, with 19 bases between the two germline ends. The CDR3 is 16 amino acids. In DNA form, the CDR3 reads TGCGCCAGCAGCCAGGCTCCGGGGACACCCCTTTACGAGCAGTACTTC. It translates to CASSQAPGTPLYEQYF.

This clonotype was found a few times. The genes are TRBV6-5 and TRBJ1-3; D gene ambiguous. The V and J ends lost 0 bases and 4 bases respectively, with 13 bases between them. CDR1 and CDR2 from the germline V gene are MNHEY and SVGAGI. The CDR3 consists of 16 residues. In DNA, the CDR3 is TGTGCCAGCAGTTACTCGTGGACGGACGGAGGAAACACCATATATTTT. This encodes CASSYSWTDGGNTIYF.

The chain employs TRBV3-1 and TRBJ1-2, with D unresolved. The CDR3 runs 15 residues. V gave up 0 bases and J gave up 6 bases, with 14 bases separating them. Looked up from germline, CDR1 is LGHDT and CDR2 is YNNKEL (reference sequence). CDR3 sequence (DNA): TGTGCCAGCAGCCAAGATGCCCGGGGATTGGATGGCTACACCTTC. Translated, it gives CASSQDARGLDGYTF.

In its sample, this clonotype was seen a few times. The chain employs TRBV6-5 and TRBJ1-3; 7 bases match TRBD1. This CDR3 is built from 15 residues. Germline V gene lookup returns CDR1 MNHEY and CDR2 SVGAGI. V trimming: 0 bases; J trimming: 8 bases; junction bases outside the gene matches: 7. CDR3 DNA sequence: TGTGCCAGCAGTTACTCGGGACAGCTCTCGGACACCATATATTTT. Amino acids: CASSYSGQLSDTIYF.

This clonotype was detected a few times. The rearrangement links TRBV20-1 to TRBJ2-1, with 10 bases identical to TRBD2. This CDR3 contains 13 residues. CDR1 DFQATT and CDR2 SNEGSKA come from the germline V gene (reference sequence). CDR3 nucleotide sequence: TGCAGCCGCCAGCGGGAGGGCCTCGATGAGCAGTTCTTC. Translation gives CSRQREGLDEQFF.

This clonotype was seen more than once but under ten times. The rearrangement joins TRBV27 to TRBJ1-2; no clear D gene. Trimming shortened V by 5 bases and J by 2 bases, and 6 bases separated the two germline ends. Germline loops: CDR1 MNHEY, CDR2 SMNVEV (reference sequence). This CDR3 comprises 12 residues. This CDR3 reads CASSKQNYGYTF. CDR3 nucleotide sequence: TGTGCCAGCAGTAAACAGAACTATGGCTACACCTTC.

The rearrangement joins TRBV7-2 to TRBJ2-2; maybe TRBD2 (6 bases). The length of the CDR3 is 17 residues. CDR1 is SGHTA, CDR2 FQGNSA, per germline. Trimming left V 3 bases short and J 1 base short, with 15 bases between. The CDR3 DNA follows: TGTGCCAGCAGCTTTCTAGCGACCCCGCTGAACACCGGGGAGCTGTTTTTT. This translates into CASSFLATPLNTGELFF.

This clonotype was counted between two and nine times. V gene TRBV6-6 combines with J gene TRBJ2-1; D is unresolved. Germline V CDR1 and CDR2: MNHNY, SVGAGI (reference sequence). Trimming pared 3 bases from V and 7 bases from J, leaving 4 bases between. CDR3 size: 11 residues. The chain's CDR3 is CASSYGNEQFF. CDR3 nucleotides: TGTGCCAGCAGTTATGGAAATGAGCAGTTCTTC.

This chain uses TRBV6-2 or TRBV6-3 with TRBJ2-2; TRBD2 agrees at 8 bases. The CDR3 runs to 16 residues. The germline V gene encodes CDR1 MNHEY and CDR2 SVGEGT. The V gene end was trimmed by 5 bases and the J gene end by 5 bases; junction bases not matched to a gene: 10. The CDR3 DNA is TGTGCCAGCAGTCCCGCCAGGGGACTAGAAACCGGGGAGCTGTTTTTT. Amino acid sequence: CASSPARGLETGELFF.

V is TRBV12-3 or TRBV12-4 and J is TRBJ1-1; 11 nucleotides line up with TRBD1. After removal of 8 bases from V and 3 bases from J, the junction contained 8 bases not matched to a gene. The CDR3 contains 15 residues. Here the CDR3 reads CASQEGGQGDTEAFF. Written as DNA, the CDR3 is TGTGCCAGCCAGGAAGGGGGACAGGGGGACACTGAAGCTTTCTTT.

Here the CDR3 reads CASSYAQSYEQYF. The DNA for the CDR3 is TGTGCCAGCAGTTACGCACAGTCCTACGAGCAGTACTTC. The rearrangement uses TRBV6-6 and TRBJ2-7; D is undetermined. This CDR3 region has 13 residues. Germline assignment: CDR1 MNHNY and CDR2 SVGAGI (reference sequence). V lost 2 bases, J lost 1 base, and 6 bases lay in between.

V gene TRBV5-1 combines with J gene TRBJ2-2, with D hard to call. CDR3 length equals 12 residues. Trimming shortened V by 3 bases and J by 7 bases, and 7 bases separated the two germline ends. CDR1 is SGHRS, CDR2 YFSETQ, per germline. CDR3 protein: CASSSRDGELFF. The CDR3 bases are TGCGCCAGCAGCTCTAGGGACGGGGAGCTGTTTTTT.

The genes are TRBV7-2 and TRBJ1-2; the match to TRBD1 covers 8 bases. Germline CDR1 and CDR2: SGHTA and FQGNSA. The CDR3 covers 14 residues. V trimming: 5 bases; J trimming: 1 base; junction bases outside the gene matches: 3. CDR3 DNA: TGTGCCAGCAGCCGGGACAGGAATAACTATGGCTACACCTTC. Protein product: CASSRDRNNYGYTF.

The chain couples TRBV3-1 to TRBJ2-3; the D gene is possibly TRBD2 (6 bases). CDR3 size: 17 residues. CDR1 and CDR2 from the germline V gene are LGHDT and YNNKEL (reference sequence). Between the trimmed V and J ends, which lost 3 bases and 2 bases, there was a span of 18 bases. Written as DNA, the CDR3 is TGTGCCAGCAGCCAGCTCCCGGGAGAGCTTTACACAGATACGCAGTATTTT. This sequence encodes CASSQLPGELYTDTQYF.

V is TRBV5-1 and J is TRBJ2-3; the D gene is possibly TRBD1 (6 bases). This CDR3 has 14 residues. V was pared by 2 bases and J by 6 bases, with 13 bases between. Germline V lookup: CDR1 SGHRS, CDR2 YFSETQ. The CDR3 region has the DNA TGCGCCAGCAGCTTAGGGGGAAGGTTGGATACGCAGTATTTT. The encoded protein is CASSLGGRLDTQYF.

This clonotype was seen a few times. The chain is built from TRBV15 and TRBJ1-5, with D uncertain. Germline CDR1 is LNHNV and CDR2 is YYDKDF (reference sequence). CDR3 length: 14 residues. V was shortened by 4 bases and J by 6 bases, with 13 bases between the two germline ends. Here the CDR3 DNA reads TGTGCCACCAGCACGGGGTGGGGAAGTCAGCCCCAGCATTTT. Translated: CATSTGWGSQPQHF.

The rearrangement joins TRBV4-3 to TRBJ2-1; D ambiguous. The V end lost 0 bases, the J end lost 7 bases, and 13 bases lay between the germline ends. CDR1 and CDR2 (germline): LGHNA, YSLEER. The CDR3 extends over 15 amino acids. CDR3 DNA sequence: TGCGCCAGCAGCCAAGATAGTGGGTTCGGAAATGAGCAGTTCTTC. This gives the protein CASSQDSGFGNEQFF.

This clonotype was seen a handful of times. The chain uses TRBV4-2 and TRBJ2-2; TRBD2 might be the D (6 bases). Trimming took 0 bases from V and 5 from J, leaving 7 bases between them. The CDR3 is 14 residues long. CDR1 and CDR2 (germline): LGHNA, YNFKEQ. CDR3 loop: CASSQDGGTGELFF. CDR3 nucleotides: TGTGCCAGCAGCCAAGATGGAGGGACCGGGGAGCTGTTTTTT.

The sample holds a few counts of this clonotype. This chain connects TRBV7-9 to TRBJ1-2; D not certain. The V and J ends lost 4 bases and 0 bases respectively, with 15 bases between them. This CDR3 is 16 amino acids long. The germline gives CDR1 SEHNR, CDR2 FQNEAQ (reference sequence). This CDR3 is CASSSFELEANYGYTF. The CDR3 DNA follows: TGTGCCAGCAGCTCATTTGAGTTGGAGGCTAACTATGGCTACACCTTC.

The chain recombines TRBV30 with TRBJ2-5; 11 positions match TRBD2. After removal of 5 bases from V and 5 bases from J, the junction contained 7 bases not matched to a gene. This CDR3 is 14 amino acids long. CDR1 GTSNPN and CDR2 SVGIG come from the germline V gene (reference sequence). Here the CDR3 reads CAWGTSGQFETQYF. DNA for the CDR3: TGTGCCTGGGGGACTAGCGGACAATTCGAGACCCAGTACTTC. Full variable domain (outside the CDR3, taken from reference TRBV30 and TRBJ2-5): SQTIHQWPATLVQPVGSPLSLECTVEGTSNPNLYWYRQAAGRGLQLLFYSVGIGQISSEVPQNLSASRPQDRQFILSSKKLLLSDSGFYLCAWGTSGQFETQYFGPGTRLLVL.

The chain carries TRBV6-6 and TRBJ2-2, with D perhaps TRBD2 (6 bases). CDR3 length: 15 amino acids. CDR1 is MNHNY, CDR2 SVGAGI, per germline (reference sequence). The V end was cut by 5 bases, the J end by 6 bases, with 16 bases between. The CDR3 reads CASSHLAESAGELFF. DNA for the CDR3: TGTGCCAGCAGTCACTTAGCGGAGTCGGCCGGGGAGCTGTTTTTT.

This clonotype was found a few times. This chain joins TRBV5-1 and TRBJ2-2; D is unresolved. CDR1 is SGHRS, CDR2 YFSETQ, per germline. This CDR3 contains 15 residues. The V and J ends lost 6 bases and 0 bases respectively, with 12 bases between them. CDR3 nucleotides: TGCGCCAGCATAGGAGCGCCCGCGAACACCGGGGAGCTGTTTTTT. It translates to CASIGAPANTGELFF.

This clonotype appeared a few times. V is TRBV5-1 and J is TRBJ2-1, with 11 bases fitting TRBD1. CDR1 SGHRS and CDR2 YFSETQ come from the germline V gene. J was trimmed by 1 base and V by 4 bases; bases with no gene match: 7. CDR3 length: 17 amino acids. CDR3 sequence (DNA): TGCGCCAGCAGCGGGTGGACAGGGGGCAGTTCCTACAATGAGCAGTTCTTC. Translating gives CASSGWTGGSSYNEQFF.

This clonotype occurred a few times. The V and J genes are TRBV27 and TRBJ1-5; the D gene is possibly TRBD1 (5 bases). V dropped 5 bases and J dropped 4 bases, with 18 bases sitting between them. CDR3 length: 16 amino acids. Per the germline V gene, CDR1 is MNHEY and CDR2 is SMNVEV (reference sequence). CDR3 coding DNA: TGTGCCAGCAGTAACTTTGGGGGTCGCGGGAATCAGCCCCAGCATTTT. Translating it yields CASSNFGGRGNQPQHF.

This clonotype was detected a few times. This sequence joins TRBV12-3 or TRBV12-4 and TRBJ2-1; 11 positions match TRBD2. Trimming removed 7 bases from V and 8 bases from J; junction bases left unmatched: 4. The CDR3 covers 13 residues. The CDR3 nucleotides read TGTGCCAGCACCACACTAGCGGGAGATGAGCAGTTCTTC. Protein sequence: CASTTLAGDEQFF.

The CDR3 loop reads CAISRGEWGYNEQFF. The CDR3 nucleotides are TGTGCCATCAGTAGAGGGGAGTGGGGCTACAATGAGCAGTTCTTC. The chain recombines TRBV10-3 with TRBJ2-1, with D possibly called TRBD1 or TRBD2 (5 bases each). Trimming pared 5 bases from V and 3 bases from J, leaving 14 bases between. The CDR3 spans 15 residues. Germline V gene data show CDR1 as ENHRY and CDR2 as SYGVKD.